This T cell receptor (beta chain) is drawn from a study of shared clonotypes between healthy human individuals. Points from the study as a whole: Generation probabilities of non-shared clonotypes were lower (relative to those shared by all four donors). Relative to memory subsets, naive subsets generally showed larger estimated richness.

The CDR3 spans 12 residues. The germline V gene encodes CDR1 MNHEY and CDR2 SVGAGI. Profiling relied on immunoSEQ multiplex PCR, and the TCRdb table lists in-frame clones only, not all of them. The sample includes around 700,000 clones, about 74% of them seen just once. As for this clone: The antigen remains undetermined.

Memory CD4+ cells were the fraction left after CD45RA+ naive selection. The sequenced sample was memory CD4+ T cells sorted from blood. The subset here: CD45RA-negative fraction. The rearrangement joins TRBV6-5 to TRBJ2-5, with TRBD2 as a possible D gene (5 bases). The DNA matches TRBJ2-7 better at its end, which makes the J call doubtful. The sequence derives from a woman aged 25 to 39 in good health. The CDR3 region is CASRAAVGEQYF. CDR3 in DNA: TGTGCCAGCAGAGCAGCGGTGGGCGAGCAGTACTTC.